This T cell receptor beta chain was observed in a study of shared clonotypes between healthy human individuals. Data came from immunoSEQ multiplex PCR; TCRdb stores just in-frame clones and leaves some out. This table has millions of clones, 85% to 95% appearing once. V gave up 4 bases and J gave up 7 bases, with 11 bases separating them. This CDR3 spans 12 amino acids. Germline assignment: CDR1 MNHNY and CDR2 SVGAGI (reference sequence). Material: naive CD4+ T cells sorted from blood. Subset reported: CD45RA+ positively selected. The origin of this receptor is a man younger than 30 in good health. V is TRBV6-6 and J is TRBJ2-7; D not certain. CDR3 sequence: CASSSLDGEQYF. Here the CDR3 DNA reads TGTGCCAGCAGTTCCTTGGACGGAGAGCAGTACTTC.